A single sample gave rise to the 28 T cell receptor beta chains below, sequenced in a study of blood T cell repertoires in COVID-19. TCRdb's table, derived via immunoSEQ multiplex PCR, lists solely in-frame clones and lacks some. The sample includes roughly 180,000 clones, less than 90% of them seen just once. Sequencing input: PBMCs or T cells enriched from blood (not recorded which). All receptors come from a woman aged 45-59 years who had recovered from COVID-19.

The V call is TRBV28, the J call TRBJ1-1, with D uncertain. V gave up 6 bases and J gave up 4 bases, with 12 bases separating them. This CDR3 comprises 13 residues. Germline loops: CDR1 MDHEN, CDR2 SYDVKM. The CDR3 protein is CASSRLPGTEAFF. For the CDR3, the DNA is TGTGCCAGCAGCCGACTGCCGGGCACTGAAGCTTTCTTT.

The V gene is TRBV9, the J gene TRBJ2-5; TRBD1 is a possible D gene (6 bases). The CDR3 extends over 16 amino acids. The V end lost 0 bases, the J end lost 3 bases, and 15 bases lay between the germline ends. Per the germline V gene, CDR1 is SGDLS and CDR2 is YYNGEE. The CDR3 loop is CASSVAPAGAEETQYF. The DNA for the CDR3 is TGTGCCAGCAGCGTAGCCCCGGCAGGGGCGGAAGAGACCCAGTACTTC. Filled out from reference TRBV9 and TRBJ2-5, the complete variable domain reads DSGVTQTPKHLITATGQRVTLRCSPRSGDLSVYWYQQSLDQGLQFLIQYYNGEERAKGNILERFSAQQFPDLHSELNLSSLELGDSALYFCASSVAPAGAEETQYFGPGTRLLVL.

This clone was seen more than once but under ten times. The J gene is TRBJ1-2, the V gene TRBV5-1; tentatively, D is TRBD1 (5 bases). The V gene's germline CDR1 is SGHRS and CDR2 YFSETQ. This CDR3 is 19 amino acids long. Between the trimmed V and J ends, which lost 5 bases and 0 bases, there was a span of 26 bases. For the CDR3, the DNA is TGCGCCAGCAGTTTCCCCTTTAGGGGCAGGAGTAATGCTAACTATGGCTACACCTTC. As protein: CASSFPFRGRSNANYGYTF. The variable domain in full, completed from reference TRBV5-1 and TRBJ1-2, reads KAGVTQTPRYLIKTRGQQVTLSCSPISGHRSVSWYQQTPGQGLQFLFEYFSETQRNKGNFPGRFSGRQFSNSRSEMNVSTLELGDSALYLCASSFPFRGRSNANYGYTFGSGTRLTVV.

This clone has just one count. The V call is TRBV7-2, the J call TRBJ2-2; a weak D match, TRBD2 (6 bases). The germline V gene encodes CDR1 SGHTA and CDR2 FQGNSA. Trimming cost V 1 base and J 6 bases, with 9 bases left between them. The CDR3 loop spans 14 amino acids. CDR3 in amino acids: CASSLVGSPGELFF. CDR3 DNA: TGTGCCAGCAGCTTAGTCGGGAGTCCCGGGGAGCTGTTTTTT.

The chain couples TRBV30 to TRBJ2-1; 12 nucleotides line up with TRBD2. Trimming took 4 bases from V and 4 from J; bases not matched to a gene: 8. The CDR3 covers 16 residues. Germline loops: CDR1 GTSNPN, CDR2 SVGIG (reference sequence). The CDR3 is CAWNKWTSGDYNEQFF. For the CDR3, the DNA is TGTGCCTGGAACAAATGGACTAGCGGGGATTACAATGAGCAGTTCTTC.

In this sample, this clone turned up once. The DNA of the CDR3 is TGTGCCAGCAGTTTAGCGCGGGGTCAGCCCCAGCATTTT. Translation gives CASSLARGQPQHF. The gene calls are TRBV12-3 or TRBV12-4 and TRBJ1-5, with D hard to call. V was pared by 0 bases and J by 6 bases, with 6 bases between. The CDR3 extends over 13 amino acids.

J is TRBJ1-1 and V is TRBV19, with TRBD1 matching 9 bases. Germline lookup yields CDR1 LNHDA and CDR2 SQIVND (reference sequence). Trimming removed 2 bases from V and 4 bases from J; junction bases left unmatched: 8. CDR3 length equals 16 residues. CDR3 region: CASSITGTGYATEAFF. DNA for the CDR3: TGTGCCAGTAGTATAACCGGGACAGGGTATGCCACTGAAGCTTTCTTT.

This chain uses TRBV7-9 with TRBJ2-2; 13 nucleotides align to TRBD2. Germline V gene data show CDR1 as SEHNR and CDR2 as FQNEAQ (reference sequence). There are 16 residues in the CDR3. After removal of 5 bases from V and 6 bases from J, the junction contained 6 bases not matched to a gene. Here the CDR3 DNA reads TGTGCCAGCAGCGGGGGACTAGCGGGACCCCCCGGGGAGCTGTTTTTT. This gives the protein CASSGGLAGPPGELFF.

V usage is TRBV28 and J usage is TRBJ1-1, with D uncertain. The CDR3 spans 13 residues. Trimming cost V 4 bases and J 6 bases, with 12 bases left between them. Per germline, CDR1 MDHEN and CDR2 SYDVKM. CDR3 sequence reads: CASSYFRMSEAFF. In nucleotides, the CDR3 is TGTGCCAGCAGTTATTTTAGAATGTCTGAAGCTTTCTTT.

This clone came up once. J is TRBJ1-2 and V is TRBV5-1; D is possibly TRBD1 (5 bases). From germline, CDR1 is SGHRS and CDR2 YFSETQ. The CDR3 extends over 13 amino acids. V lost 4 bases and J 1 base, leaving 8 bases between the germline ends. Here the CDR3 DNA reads TGCGCCAGCAGCCCCGACAGTAACTATGGCTACACCTTC. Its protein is CASSPDSNYGYTF.

The CDR3 is CASSLGPLGAFF. The DNA for the CDR3 is TGCGCCAGCAGCTTGGGCCCCCTAGGAGCTTTCTTT. This chain connects TRBV5-1 to TRBJ1-1, with D unclear. The CDR3 length is 12 residues. The germline V and J ends were trimmed by 0 bases and 10 bases, with 10 bases remaining between them. Looked up from germline, CDR1 is SGHRS and CDR2 is YFSETQ.

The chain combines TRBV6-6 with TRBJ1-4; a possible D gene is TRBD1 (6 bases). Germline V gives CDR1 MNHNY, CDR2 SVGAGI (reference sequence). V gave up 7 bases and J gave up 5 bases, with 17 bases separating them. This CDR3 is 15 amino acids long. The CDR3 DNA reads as TGTGCCAGCATCCCCCGGGGGGGCCAAAATGAAAAACTGTTTTTT. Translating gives CASIPRGGQNEKLFF.

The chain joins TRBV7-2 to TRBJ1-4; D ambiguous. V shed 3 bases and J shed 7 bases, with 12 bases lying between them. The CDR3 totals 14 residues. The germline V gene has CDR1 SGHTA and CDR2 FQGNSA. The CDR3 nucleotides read TGTGCCAGCAGCTTTTCACAGTTTGGTGAAAAACTGTTTTTT. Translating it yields CASSFSQFGEKLFF.

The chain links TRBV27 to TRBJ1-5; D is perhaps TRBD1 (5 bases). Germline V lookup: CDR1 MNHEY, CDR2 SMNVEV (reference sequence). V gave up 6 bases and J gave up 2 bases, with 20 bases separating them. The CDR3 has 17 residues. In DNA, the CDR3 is TGTGCCAGCAGCCTTTCGGGGGTTAGGGGACGCAATCAGCCCCAGCATTTT. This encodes CASSLSGVRGRNQPQHF.

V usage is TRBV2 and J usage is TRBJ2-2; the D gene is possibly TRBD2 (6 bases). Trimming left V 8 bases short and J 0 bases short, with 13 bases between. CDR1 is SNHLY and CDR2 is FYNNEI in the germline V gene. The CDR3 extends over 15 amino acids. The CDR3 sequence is CASRRLVANTGELFF. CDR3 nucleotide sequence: TGTGCCAGCCGCCGACTAGTGGCGAACACCGGGGAGCTGTTTTTT.

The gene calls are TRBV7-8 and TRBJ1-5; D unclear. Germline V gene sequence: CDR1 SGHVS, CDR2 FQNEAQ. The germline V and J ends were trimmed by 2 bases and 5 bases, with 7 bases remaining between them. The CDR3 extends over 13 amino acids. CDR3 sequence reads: CASSLTFDQPQHF. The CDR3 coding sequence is TGTGCCAGCAGCTTAACATTTGATCAGCCCCAGCATTTT.

CDR3 bases: TGCGCCAGCAGCCCGGACGGGGGAGGCGGTTCACCCCTCCACTTT. Protein sequence: CASSPDGGGGSPLHF. The chain combines TRBV5-1 with TRBJ1-6, with D perhaps matching TRBD1 (5 bases). V dropped 4 bases and J dropped 9 bases, with 17 bases sitting between them. This CDR3 has 15 amino acids. CDR1 is SGHRS and CDR2 is YFSETQ in the germline V gene.

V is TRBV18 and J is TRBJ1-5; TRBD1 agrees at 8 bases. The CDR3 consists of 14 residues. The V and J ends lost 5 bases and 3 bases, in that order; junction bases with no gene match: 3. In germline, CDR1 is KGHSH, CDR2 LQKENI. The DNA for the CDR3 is TGTGCCAGCTCAAGTCAGGGGGCCAATCAGCCCCAGCATTTT. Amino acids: CASSSQGANQPQHF. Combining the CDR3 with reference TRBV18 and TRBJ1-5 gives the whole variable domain NAGVMQNPRHLVRRRGQEARLRCSPMKGHSHVYWYRQLPEEGLKFMVYLQKENIIDESGMPKERFSAEFPKEGPSILRIQQVVRGDSAAYFCASSSQGANQPQHFGDGTRLSIL.

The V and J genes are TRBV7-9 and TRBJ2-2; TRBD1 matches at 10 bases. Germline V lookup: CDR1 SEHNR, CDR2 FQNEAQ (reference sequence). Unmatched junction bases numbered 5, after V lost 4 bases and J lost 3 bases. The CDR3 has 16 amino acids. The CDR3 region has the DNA TGTGCCAGCAGCTACGGACAGGGGGTGGACACCGGGGAGCTGTTTTTT. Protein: CASSYGQGVDTGELFF.

CDR3 in amino acids: CASSVGTGANGNTIYF. The CDR3 bases are TGTGCCAGCAGCGTAGGGACAGGGGCGAATGGAAACACCATATATTTT. This chain joins TRBV9 and TRBJ1-3; 9 nucleotides line up with TRBD1. Germline V gene data show CDR1 as SGDLS and CDR2 as YYNGEE. This CDR3 is 16 amino acids long. With 0 bases clipped from V and 3 bases from J, the junction kept 4 bases outside the gene matches. Together with reference TRBV9 and TRBJ1-3, the CDR3 gives the full variable domain: DSGVTQTPKHLITATGQRVTLRCSPRSGDLSVYWYQQSLDQGLQFLIQYYNGEERAKGNILERFSAQQFPDLHSELNLSSLELGDSALYFCASSVGTGANGNTIYFGEGSWLTVV.

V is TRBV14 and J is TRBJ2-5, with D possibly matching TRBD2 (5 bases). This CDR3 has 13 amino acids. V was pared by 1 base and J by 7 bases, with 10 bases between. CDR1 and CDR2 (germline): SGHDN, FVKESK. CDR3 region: CASSQVGEGTQYF. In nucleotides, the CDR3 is TGTGCCAGCAGCCAAGTCGGGGAAGGGACCCAGTACTTC. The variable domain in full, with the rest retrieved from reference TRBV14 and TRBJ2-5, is EAGVTQFPSHSVIEKGQTVTLRCDPISGHDNLYWYRRVMGKEIKFLLHFVKESKQDESGMPNNRFLAERTGGTYSTLKVQPAELEDSGVYFCASSQVGEGTQYFGPGTRLLVL.

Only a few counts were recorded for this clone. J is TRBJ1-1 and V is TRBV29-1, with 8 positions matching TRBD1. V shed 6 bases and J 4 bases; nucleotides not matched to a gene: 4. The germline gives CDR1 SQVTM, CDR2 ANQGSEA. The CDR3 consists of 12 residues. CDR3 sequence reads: CSVWTGPTEAFF. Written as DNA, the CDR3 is TGCAGCGTCTGGACAGGGCCCACTGAAGCTTTCTTT.

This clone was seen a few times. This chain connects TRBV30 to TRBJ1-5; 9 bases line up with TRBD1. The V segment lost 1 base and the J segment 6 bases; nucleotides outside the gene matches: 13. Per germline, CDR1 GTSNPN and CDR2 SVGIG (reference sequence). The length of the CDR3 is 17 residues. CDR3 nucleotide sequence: TGTGCCTGGAGTGGTAGCGGGACAGGGCTCGATTTTCAGCCCCAGCATTTT. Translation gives CAWSGSGTGLDFQPQHF.

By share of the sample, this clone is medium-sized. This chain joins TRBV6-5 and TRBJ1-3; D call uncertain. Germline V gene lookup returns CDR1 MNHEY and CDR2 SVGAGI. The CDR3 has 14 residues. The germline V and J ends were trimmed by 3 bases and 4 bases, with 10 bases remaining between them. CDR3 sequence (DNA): TGTGCCAGCAGTTATGAGGGCGCGGGAAACACCATATATTTT. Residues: CASSYEGAGNTIYF.

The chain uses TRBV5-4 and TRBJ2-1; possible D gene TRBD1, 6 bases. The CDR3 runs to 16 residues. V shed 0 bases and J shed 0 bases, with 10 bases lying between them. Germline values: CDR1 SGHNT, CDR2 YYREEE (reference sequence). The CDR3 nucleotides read TGTGCCAGCAGCTTGGCCAGGGGCGGCTCCTACAATGAGCAGTTCTTC. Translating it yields CASSLARGGSYNEQFF.

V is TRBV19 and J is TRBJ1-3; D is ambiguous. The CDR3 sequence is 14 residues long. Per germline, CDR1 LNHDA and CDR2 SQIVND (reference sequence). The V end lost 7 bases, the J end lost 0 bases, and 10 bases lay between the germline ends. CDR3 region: CASTIGFSGNTIYF. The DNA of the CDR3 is TGTGCCAGTACCATCGGTTTCTCTGGAAACACCATATATTTT.

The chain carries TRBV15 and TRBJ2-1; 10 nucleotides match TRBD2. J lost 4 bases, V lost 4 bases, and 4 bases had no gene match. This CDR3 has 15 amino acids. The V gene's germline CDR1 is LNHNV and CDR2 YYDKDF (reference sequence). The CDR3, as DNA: TGTGCCACCAGCACCGGGACTAGCGTTTACAATGAGCAGTTCTTC. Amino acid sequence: CATSTGTSVYNEQFF.

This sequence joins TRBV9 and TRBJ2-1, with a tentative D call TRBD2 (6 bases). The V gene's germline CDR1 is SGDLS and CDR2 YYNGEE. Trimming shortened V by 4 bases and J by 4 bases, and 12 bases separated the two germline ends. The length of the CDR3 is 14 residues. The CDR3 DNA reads TGTGCCAGCAGCAACCGGGACTTATACAATGAGCAGTTCTTC. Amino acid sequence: CASSNRDLYNEQFF.